This entry features one T cell receptor beta chain sequence. How the authors handled the data: How many nucleated cells were present was estimated from reference gene primer amplification. Assay used: immunoSEQ multiplex PCR; TCRdb lists only in-frame clones, some missing. The V and J calls and clone size come from that table; D and trimming were worked out from the DNA. The sample lists about 150,000 clones, roughly four fifths occurring once. The sample is drawn from a study of blood T cell repertoires in COVID-19. The overall study: Spain, Italy and the United States supplied samples that represented acute and convalescent COVID-19. Nucleic acid was either cDNA or gDNA, and it came from T cells, B-cell-depleted T cells, or PBMCs.

Germline lookup yields CDR1 MNHNS and CDR2 SASEGT. The V gene lost 8 bases and the J gene lost 3 bases, with 13 bases spanning the gap. The CDR3 is made up of 13 amino acids. The source is a human donor with acute or convalescent COVID-19. The donor label of this sample is uncertain. Source material: peripheral blood. This chain links TRBV6-1 with TRBJ1-1, with D uncertain. In DNA form, the CDR3 reads TGTGCCAGCTGGAGCGGGAGAGACACTGAAGCTTTCTTT. Translating gives CASWSGRDTEAFF.